This TCR beta chain appears in the sequencing data of a study of blood T cell repertoires in COVID-19. Study-wide context: Acute and convalescent COVID-19 samples came from the United States, Italy and Spain. Nucleic acid was either cDNA or gDNA, and it came from T cells, B-cell-depleted T cells, or PBMCs.

In the study's own analysis: How many nucleated cells were present was estimated from reference gene primer amplification. Data came from immunoSEQ multiplex PCR; TCRdb stores just in-frame clones and leaves some out. Clonal size and the V and J genes are those of that table, whereas D and trimming came from the DNA. This table holds 65,000 to 85,000 clones, 90% found once. CDR3 length equals 14 residues. The germline V gene encodes CDR1 GTSNPN and CDR2 SVGIG (reference sequence). V lost 5 bases and J 1 base, leaving 11 bases between the germline ends. Sequenced: peripheral blood. The clonotype comes from a human donor in a cohort sampled during active COVID-19. The chain has TRBV30 and TRBJ2-2; D not certain. The CDR3 nucleotides read TGTGCCTGGGGGTCCTCCTTGAACACCGGGGAGCTGTTTTTT. Residues: CAWGSSLNTGELFF.